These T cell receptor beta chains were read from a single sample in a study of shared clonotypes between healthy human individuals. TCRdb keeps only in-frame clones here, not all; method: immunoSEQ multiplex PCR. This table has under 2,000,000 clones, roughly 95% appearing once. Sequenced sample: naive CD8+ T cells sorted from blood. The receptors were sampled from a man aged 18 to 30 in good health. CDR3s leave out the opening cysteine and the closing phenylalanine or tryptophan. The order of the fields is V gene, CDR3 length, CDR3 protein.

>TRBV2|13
ASSGLAGSTDTQY
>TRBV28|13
ASSPTGFGTYEQY
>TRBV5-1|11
ASSGDSVYEQY
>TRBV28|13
ASSFGQGLKEKLF
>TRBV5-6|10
ASSNQGDTQY
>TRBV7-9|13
ASSLGPAPGNTIY
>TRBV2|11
ASSEGPGYEQY
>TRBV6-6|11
ASRNWVDNEQF
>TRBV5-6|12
ASSLMGIGYEQY
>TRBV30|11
AWSKTSTDTQY
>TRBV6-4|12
ASSGVVAGNEQF
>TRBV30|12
AWSGRIIGYEQY
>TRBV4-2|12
ASSQVGEANGYT
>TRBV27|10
ASSLWGDEQF
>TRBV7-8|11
ASSLGNSYEQY
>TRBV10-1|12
ASSVTGAVDEQF
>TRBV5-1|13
ASSRDRSLFYGYT
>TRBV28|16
ASSTSGAPGVRTGELF
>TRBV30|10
AWSSSPETQY
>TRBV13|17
ASSLATAGEGITNEKLF
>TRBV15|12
ATSREMIPGELF
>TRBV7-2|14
ASSGGLAGNTGELF
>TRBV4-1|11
ASSQPGGNEQF
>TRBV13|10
ASSPSQETQY
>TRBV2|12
ASSHRQGANEQY
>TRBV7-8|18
ASSSIQAFGSWSVGYEQY
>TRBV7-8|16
ASSSGLAGGLRSYEQY
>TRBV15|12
ATGQGASNQPQH
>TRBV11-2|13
ASSLGTGPPPRQF
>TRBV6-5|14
ASSYTAPSNTGELF
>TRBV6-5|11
ASSYRESYEQY
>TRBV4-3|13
ASSPLGGSYNEQF
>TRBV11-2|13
ASSLEGTAGYEQY
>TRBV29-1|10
SVGETGNTIY
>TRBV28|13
ASSWTGAGYNEQF
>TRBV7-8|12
ASSLEGYSQPQH
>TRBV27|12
ASSLYPDSYGYT
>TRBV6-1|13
ASSEGPGGGYEQY
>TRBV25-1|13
ASRTGTATNEKLF
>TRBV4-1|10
ASSDRGYEQY
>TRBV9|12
ASSARDKGETQY
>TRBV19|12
ASSGSIGSQPQH